This T cell receptor beta chain was captured by sequencing in a study of early T cells in non-severe SARS-CoV-2 infection. The CDR3 contains 20 residues. V shed 4 bases and J shed 0 bases, with 26 bases lying between them. TCRdb recomputed calls from the 5' RACE reads with MiXCR, one row per CDR3 protein. Seen here are tens of thousands of distinct CDR3 sequences, 13% observed once, and the top ten hold roughly a tenth. This clonotype was counted only a few times. The chain is built from TRBV5-7 and TRBJ1-5; D possibly corresponds to TRBD1 (5 bases). TRBV5-7 is sorted into the ORF group, with uncertain function. This TCR was recovered from an adult who was a healthcare worker with PCR-confirmed SARS-CoV-2 infection or an uninfected control (not recorded which). The material sequenced was whole blood. CDR3 DNA: TGTGCCAGCAGCGGGGACTTGAAGTACTATAGCCTCTATAGCAATCAGCCCCAGCATTTT. The encoded protein is CASSGDLKYYSLYSNQPQHF.